This T cell receptor (beta chain) was sequenced during a study of blood T cells in healthy people across ages. In the study overall: Per two T cells, about one barcoded beta molecule was captured through template switching. The study's findings and limits: Naive CD4+ cell counts and diversity both ran higher in long-lived than in aged donors.

Germline CDR1 and CDR2: DFQATT and SNEGSKA (reference sequence). CDR3 length: 12 amino acids. V was trimmed by 3 bases and J by 6 bases, leaving 9 bases between them. It was with a sample-barcoded 5' primer and a J-beta primer mix that a second PCR of roughly 6 to 12 cycles was run. From the 5' RACE reads, TCRdb called clonotypes with MiXCR, one entry per CDR3 protein. Of about 1.1 million distinct CDR3 sequences listed, around two fifths were seen once; the top ten hold roughly 14%. This clonotype was counted at least ten times. Its specificity is unknown. The chain employs TRBV20-1 and TRBJ2-1; unclear D gene. The sequenced material came from blood. The clonotype comes from a man aged 18 to 35 in good health. In DNA, the CDR3 is TGCAGTGCTAGCGCCTCGTCCAATGAGCAGTTCTTC. Amino acid sequence: CSASASSNEQFF.